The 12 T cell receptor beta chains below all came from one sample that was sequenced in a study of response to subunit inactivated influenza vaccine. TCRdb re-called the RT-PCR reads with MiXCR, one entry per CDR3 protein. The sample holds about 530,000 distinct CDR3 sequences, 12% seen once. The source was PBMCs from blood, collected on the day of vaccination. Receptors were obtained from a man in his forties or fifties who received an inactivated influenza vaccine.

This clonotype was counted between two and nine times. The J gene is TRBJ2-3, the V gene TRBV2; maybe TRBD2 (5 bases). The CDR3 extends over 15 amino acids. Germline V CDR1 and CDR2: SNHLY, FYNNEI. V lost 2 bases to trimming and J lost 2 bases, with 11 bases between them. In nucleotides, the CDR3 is TGTGCCAGCAGTGAATTGGTCGGGGACACAGATACGCAGTATTTT. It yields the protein CASSELVGDTDTQYF. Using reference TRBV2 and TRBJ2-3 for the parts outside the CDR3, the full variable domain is EPEVTQTPSHQVTQMGQEVILRCVPISNHLYFYWYRQILGQKVEFLVSFYNNEISEKSEIFDDQFSVERPDGSNFTLKIRSTKLEDSAMYFCASSELVGDTDTQYFGPGTRLTVL.

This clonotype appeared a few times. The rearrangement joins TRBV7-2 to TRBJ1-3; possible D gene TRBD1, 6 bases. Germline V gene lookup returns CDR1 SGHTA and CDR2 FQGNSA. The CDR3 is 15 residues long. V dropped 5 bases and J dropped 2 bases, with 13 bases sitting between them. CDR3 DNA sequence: TGTGCCAGCAGCACGACCCGGACAGCTGGAAACACCATATATTTT. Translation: CASSTTRTAGNTIYF.

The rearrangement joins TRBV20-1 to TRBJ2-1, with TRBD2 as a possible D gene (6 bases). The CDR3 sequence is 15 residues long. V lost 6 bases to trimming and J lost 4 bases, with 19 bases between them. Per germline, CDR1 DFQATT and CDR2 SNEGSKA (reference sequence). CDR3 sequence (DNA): TGCAGTGCAAACCTGGGCGGGAATGGGTACAATGAGCAGTTCTTC. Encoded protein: CSANLGGNGYNEQFF.

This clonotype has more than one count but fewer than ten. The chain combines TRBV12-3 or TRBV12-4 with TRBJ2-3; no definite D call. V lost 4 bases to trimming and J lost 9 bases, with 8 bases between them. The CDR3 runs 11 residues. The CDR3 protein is CASSSQYTQYF. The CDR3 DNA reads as TGTGCCAGCAGTTCTCAGTACACGCAGTATTTT.

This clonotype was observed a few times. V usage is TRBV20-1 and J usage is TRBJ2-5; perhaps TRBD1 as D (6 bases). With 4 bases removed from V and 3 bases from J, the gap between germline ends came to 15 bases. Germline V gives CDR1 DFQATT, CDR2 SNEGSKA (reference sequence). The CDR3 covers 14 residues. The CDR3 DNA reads TGCAGTGCTACTAGGGTACAGGGAGAAGAGACCCAGTACTTC. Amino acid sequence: CSATRVQGEETQYF.

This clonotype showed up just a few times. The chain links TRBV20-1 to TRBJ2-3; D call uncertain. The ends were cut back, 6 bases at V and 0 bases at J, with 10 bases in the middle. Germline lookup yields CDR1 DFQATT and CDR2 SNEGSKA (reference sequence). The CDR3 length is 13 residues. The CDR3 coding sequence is TGCAGTGCGGAACCGACTAGCACAGATACGCAGTATTTT. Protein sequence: CSAEPTSTDTQYF.

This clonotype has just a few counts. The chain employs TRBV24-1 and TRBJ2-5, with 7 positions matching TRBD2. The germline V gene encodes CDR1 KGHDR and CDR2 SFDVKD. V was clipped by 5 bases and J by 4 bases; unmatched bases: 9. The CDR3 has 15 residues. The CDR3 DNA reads TGTGCCACCAGTGCCCCTAAGGGCGGGGGAGAGACCCAGTACTTC. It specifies CATSAPKGGGETQYF.

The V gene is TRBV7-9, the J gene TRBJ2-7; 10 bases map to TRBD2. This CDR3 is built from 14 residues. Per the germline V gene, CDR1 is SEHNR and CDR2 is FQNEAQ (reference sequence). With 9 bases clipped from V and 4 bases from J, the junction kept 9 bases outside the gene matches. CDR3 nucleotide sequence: TGTGCCAGTCTACCGAGCGGGAGGGCTTACGAGCAGTACTTC. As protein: CASLPSGRAYEQYF.

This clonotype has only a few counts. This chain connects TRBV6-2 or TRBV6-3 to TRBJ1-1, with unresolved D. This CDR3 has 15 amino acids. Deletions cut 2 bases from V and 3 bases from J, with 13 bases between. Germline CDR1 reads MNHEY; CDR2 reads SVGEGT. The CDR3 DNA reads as TGTGCCAGCAGTTACGCCGGGCCCTTTGACACTGAAGCTTTCTTT. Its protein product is CASSYAGPFDTEAFF.

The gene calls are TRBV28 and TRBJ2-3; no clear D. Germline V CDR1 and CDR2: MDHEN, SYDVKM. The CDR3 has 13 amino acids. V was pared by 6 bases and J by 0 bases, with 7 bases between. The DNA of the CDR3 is TGTGCCAGCAGACCCCCAAGCACAGATACGCAGTATTTT. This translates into CASRPPSTDTQYF.

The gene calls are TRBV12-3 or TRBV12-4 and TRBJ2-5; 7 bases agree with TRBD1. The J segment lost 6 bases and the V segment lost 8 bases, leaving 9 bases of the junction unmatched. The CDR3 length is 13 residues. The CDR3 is CASEPTGVKTQYF. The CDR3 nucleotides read TGTGCCAGCGAACCTACAGGGGTGAAGACCCAGTACTTC.

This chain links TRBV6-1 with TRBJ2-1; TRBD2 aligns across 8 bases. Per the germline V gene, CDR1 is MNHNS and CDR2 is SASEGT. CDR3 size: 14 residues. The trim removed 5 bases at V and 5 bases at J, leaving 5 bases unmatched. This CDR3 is CASSTLGLDNEQFF. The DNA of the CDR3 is TGTGCCAGCAGTACCTTGGGACTAGACAATGAGCAGTTCTTC.